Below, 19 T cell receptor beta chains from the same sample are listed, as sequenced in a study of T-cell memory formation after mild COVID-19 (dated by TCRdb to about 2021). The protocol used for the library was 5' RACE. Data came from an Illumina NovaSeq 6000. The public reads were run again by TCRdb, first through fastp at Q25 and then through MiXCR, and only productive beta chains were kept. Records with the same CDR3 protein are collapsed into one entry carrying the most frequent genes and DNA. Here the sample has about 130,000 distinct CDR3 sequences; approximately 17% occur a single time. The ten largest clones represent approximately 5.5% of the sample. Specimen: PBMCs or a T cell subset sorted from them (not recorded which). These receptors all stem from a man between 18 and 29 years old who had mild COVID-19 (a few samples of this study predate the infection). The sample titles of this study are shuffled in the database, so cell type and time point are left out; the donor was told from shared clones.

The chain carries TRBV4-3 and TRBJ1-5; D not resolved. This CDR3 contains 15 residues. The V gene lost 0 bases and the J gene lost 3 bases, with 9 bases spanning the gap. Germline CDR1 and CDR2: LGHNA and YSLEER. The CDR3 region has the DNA TGCGCCAGCAGCCAAGATCTAGTAAACAATCAGCCCCAGCATTTT. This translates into CASSQDLVNNQPQHF.

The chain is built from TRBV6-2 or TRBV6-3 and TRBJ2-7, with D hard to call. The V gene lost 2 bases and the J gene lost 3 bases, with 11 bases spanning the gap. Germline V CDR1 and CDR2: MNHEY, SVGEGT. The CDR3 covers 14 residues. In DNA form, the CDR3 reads TGTGCCAGCAGTTACGGCGACACCTACTACGAGCAGTACGTC. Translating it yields CASSYGDTYYEQYV.

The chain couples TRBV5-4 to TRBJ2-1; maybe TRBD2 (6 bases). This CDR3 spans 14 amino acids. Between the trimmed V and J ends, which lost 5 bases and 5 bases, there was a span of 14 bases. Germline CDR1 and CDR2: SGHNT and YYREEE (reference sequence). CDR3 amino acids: CASRSGTGNNEQFF. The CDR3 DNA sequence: TGTGCCAGCAGATCCGGGACTGGGAACAATGAGCAGTTCTTC.

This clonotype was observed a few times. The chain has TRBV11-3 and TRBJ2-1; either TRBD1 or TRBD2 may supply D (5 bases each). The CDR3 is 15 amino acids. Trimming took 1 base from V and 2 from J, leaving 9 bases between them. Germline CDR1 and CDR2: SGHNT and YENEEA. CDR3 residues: CASSLVRGPYNEQFF. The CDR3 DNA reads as TGTGCCAGCAGCTTAGTGAGGGGTCCCTACAATGAGCAGTTCTTC.

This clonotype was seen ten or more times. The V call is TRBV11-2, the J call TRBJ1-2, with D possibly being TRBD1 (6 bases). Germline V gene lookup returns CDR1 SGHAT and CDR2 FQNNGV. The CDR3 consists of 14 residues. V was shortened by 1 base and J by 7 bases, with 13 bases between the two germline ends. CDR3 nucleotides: TGTGCCAGCAGCTTAGTCCCAGGGGATGGTGGCTACACCTTC. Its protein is CASSLVPGDGGYTF.

The CDR3 loop is CASSVWDGSYEQYF. CDR3 bases: TGTGCCAGCAGCGTCTGGGACGGCTCCTACGAGCAGTACTTC. The gene calls are TRBV7-9 and TRBJ2-7; perhaps D is TRBD1 or TRBD2 (5 bases each). Trimming removed 5 bases from V and 0 bases from J, with 11 bases in between. The CDR3 is made up of 14 amino acids. Germline CDR1 SEHNR, CDR2 FQNEAQ (reference sequence).

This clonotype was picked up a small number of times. The CDR3 nucleotides read TGTGCCAGCAGCTTAGACAGGGCCAGCGGCTACACCTTC. It translates to CASSLDRASGYTF. This chain joins TRBV7-6 and TRBJ1-2; tentative D call: TRBD1 (6 bases). Germline V lookup: CDR1 SGHVS, CDR2 FNYEAQ. V dropped 1 base and J dropped 8 bases, with 11 bases sitting between them. The CDR3 covers 13 residues.

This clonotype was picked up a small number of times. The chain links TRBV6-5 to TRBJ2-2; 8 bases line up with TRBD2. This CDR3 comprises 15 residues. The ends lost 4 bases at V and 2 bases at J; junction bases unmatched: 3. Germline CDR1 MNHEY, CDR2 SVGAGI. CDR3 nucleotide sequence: TGTGCCAGCAGTTCGGGGGGGGTAAACACCGGGGAGCTGTTTTTT. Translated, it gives CASSSGGVNTGELFF.

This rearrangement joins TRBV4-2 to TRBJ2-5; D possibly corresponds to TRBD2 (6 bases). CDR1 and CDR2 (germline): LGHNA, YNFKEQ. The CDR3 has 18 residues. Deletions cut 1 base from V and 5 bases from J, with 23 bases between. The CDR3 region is CASSQGSRSAGSGETQYF. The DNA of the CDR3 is TGTGCCAGCAGCCAAGGGAGCAGGAGCGCGGGGTCTGGGGAGACCCAGTACTTC.

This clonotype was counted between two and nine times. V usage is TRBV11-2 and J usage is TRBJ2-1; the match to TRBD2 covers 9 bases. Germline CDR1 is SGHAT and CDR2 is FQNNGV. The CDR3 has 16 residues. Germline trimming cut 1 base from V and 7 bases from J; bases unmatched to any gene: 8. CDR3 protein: CASSLGGLAGLNEQFF. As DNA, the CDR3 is TGTGCCAGCAGCTTAGGAGGGCTAGCGGGGCTTAATGAGCAGTTCTTC.

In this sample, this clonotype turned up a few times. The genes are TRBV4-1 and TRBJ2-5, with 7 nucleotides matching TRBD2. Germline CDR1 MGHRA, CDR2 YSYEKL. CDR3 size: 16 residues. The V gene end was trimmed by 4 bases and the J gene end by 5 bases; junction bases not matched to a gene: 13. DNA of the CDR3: TGCGCCAGCAGCCGAGAACGGCGGAGCGGGACGGAGACCCAGTACTTC. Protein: CASSRERRSGTETQYF.

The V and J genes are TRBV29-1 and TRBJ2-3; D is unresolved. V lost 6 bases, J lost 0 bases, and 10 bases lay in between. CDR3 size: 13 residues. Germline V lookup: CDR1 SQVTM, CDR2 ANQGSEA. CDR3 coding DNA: TGCAGCGTAGTCGACGGTAGCACAGATACGCAGTATTTT. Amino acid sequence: CSVVDGSTDTQYF.

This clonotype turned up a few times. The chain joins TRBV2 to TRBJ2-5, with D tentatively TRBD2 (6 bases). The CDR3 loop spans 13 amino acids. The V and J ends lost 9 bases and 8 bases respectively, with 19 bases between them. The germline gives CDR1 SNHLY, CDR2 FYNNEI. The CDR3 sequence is CASVLENGGTQYF. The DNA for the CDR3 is TGTGCCAGTGTCCTAGAGAACGGGGGTACCCAGTACTTC.

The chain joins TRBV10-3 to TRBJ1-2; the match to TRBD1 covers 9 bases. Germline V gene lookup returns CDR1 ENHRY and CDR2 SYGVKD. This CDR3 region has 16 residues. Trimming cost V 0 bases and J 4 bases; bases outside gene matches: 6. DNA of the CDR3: TGTGCCATCAGTGAGTCGCTTGGACAGGGGAGCTATGGCTACACCTTC. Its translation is CAISESLGQGSYGYTF.

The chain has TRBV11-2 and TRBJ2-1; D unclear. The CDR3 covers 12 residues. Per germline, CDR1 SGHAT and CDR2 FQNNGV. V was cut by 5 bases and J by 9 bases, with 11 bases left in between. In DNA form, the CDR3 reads TGTGCCAGCAGCCGACATCTGGTTGAGCAGTTCTTC. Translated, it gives CASSRHLVEQFF.

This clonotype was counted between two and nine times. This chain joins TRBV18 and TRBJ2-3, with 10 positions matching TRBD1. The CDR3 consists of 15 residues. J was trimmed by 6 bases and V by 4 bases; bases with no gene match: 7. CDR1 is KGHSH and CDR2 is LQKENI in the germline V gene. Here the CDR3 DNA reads TGTGCCAGCTCACGTTCGACAGGGGGCGCGGATACGCAGTATTTT. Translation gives CASSRSTGGADTQYF.

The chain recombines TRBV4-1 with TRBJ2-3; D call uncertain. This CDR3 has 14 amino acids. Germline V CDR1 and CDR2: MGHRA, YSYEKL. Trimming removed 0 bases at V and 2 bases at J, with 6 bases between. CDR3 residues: CASSQDIITDTQYF. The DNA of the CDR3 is TGCGCCAGCAGCCAAGATATAATCACAGATACGCAGTATTTT.

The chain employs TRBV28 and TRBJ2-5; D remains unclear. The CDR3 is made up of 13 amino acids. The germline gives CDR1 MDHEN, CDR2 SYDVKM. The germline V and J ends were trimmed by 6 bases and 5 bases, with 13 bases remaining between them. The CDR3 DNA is TGTGCCAGCAGCTCCCCGAACGGGGAGACCCAGTACTTC. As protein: CASSSPNGETQYF.

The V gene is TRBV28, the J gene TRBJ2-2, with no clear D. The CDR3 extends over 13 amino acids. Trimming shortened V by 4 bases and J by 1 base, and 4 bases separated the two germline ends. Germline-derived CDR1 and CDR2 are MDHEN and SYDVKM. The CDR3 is CASSSQNTGELFF. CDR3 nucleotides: TGTGCCAGCAGTTCTCAGAACACCGGGGAGCTGTTTTTT.